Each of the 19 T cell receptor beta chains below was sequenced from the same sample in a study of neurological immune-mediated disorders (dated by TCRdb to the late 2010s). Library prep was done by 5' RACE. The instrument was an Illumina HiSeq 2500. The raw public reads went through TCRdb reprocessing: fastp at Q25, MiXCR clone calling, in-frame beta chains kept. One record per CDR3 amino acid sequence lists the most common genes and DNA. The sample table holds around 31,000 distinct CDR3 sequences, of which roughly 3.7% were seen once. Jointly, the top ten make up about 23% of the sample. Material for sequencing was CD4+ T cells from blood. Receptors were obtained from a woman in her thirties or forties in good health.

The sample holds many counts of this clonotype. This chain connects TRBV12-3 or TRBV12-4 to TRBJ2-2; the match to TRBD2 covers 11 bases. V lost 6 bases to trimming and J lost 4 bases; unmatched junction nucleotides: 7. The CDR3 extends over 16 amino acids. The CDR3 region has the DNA TGTGCCAGCAGATCTTTCGGGACTAGCGGCACCGGGGAGCTGTTTTTT. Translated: CASRSFGTSGTGELFF.

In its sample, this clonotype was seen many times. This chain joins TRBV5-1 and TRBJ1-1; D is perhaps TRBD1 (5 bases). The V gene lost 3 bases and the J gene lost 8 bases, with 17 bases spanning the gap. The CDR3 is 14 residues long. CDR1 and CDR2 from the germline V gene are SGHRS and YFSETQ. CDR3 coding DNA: TGCGCCAGCAGCTCCCTGACGACGGGGCTGGAAGCTTTCTTT. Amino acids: CASSSLTTGLEAFF. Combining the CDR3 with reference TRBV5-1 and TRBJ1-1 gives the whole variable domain KAGVTQTPRYLIKTRGQQVTLSCSPISGHRSVSWYQQTPGQGLQFLFEYFSETQRNKGNFPGRFSGRQFSNSRSEMNVSTLELGDSALYLCASSSLTTGLEAFFGQGTRLTVV.

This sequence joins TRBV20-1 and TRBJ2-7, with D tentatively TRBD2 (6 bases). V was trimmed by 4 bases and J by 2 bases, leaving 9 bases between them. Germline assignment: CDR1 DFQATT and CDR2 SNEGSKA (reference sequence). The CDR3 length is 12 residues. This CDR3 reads CSANAGTYEQYF. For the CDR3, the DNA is TGCAGTGCTAACGCGGGGACCTACGAGCAGTACTTC.

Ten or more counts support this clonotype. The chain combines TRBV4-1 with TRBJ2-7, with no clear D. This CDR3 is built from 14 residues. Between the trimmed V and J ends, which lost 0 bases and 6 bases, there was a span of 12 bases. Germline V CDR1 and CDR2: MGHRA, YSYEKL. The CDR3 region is CASSQDSWSLEQYF. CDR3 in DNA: TGCGCCAGCAGCCAAGATTCGTGGTCCCTCGAGCAGTACTTC.

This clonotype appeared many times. In nucleotides, the CDR3 is TGCAGTGCGCCGACCGGTTGGGATCAGCCCCAGCATTTT. Amino acid sequence: CSAPTGWDQPQHF. This chain joins TRBV20-1 and TRBJ1-5, with D unresolved. The CDR3 spans 13 residues. The germline V and J ends were trimmed by 6 bases and 5 bases, with 14 bases remaining between them. Germline CDR1 is DFQATT and CDR2 is SNEGSKA (reference sequence).

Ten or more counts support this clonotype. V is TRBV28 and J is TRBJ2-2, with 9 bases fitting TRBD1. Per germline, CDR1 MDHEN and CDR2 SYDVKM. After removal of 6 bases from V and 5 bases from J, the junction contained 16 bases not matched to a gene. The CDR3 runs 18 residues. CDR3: CASSLLDYRGLLTGELFF. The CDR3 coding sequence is TGTGCCAGCAGCCTCTTGGACTACAGGGGGCTTTTAACCGGGGAGCTGTTTTTT. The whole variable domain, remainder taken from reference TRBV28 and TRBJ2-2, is DVKVTQSSRYLVKRTGEKVFLECVQDMDHENMFWYRQDPGLGLRLIYFSYDVKMKEKGDIPEGYSVSREKKERFSLILESASTNQTSMYLCASSLLDYRGLLTGELFFGEGSRLTVL.

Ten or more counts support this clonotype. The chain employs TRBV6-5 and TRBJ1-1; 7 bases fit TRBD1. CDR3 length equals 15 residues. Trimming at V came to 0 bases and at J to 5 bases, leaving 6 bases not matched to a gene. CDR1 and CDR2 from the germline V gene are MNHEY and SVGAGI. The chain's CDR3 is CASSYSNQGETEAFF. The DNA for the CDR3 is TGTGCCAGCAGTTACTCGAACCAGGGGGAGACTGAAGCTTTCTTT.

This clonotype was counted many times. In DNA form, the CDR3 reads TGTGCCAGCAATGCCCCTGCGGAGACCCAGTACTTC. The encoded protein is CASNAPAETQYF. V usage is TRBV6-5 and J usage is TRBJ2-5; D gene ambiguous. The V and J ends lost 7 bases and 5 bases respectively, with 11 bases between them. The germline CDR1 and CDR2 sequences are MNHEY and SVGAGI. The CDR3 extends over 12 amino acids.

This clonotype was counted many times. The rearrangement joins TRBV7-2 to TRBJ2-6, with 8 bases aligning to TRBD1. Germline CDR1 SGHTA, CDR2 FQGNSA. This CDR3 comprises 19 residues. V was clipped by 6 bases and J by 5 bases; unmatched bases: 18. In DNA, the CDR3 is TGTGCCAGCAGATCATGGGGGACAGGCTTCGTTCAGTGGGCCAACGTCCTGACTTTC. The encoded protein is CASRSWGTGFVQWANVLTF.

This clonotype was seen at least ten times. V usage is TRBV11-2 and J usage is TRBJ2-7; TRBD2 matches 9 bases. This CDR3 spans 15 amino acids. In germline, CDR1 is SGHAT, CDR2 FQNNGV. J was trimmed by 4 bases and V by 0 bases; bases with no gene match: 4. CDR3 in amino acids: CASSLDFSGSYEQYF. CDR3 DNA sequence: TGTGCCAGCAGCTTAGATTTTAGCGGGAGTTACGAGCAGTACTTC.

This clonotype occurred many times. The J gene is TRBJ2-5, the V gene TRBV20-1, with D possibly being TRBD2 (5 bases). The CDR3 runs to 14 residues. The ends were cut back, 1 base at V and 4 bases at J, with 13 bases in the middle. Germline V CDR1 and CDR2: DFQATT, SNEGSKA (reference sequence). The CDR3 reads CSARVRGKGETQYF. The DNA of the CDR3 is TGCAGTGCTAGAGTAAGAGGGAAAGGAGAGACCCAGTACTTC.

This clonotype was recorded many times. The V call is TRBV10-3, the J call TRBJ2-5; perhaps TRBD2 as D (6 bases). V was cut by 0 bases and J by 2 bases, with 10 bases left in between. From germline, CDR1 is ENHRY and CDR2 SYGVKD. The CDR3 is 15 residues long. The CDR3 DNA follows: TGTGCCATCAGTGAGTCCGGCGGGGCACAAGAGACCCAGTACTTC. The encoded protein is CAISESGGAQETQYF.

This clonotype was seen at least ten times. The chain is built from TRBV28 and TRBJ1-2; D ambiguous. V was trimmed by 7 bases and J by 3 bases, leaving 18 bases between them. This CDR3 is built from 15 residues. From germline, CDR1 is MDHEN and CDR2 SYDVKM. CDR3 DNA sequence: TGTGCCAGCATTGCAGTTGGCGGCGAATACTATGGCTACACCTTC. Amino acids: CASIAVGGEYYGYTF.

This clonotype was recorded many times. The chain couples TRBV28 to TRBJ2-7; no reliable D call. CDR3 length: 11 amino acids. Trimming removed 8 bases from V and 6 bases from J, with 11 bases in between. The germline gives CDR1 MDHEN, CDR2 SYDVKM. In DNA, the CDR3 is TGTGCCAGCCGAGCGCACCTCGAGCAGTACTTC. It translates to CASRAHLEQYF.

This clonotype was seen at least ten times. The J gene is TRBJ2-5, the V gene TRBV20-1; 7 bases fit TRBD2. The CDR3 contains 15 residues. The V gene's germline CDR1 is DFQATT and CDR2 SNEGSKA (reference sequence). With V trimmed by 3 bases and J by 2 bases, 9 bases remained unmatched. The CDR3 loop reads CSASPPSGAQETQYF. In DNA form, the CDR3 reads TGCAGTGCTAGCCCGCCTAGCGGAGCTCAAGAGACCCAGTACTTC.

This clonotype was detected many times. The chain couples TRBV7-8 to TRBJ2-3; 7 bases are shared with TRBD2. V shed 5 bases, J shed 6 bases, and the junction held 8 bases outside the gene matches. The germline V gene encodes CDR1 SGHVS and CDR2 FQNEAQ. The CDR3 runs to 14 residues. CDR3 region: CASSLGRRGDTQYF. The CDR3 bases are TGTGCCAGCAGCCTGGGCCGGCGGGGGGATACGCAGTATTTT.

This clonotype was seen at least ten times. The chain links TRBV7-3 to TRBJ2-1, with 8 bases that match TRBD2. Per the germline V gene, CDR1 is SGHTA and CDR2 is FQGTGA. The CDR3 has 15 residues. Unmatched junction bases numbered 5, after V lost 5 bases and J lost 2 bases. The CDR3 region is CASSLGLAPYNEQFF. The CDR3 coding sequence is TGTGCCAGCAGCCTAGGACTAGCCCCCTACAATGAGCAGTTCTTC.

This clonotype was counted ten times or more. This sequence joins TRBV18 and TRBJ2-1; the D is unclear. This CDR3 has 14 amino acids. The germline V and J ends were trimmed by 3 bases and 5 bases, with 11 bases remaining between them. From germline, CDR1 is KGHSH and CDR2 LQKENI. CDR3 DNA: TGTGCCAGCTCACCGTCGACAATTAACAATGAGCAGTTCTTC. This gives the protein CASSPSTINNEQFF.

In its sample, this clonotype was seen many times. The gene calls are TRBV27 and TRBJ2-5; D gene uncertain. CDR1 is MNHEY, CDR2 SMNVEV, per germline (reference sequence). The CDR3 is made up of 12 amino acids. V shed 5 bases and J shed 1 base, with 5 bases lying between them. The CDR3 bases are TGTGCCAGCAGTAATCTCCAAGAGACCCAGTACTTC. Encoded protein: CASSNLQETQYF.